The clone carrying this TCR beta chain occurred a few times. What it recognizes is unknown. The sample is drawn from a study of identical twins. Germline assignment: CDR1 MNHNS and CDR2 SASEGT. There are 19 residues in the CDR3. J gave up 2 bases and V 0 bases, and 6 bases lay outside the gene matches. Template switching added a universal primer site, and cDNA bore unique molecular identifiers. From the 5' RACE reads, TCRdb called clonotypes with MiXCR, one entry per CDR3 protein. The sample has approximately 700,000 distinct CDR3 sequences, 15% to 20% seen once. Study results and caveats: Among monozygotic twins, out-of-frame TCR alpha sharing exceeded what models predicted.

These same data were also listed under a study on T cells expressing NK-cell markers. That source notes: Sorted T-cell subsets CD3+CD56+NKG2C+, CD3+CD56+NKG2C- and CD3+CD56-NKG2C+ were TCR beta-sequenced.

What was sequenced was PBMCs. The clonotype originates from a young woman in good health. V and J are TRBV6-1 and TRBJ2-2, with 13 bases identical to TRBD2. The CDR3: CASSEAWGLAGLNTGELFF. The CDR3 DNA sequence: TGTGCCAGCAGTGAAGCGTGGGGACTAGCGGGGCTTAACACCGGGGAGCTGTTTTTT.